This TCR beta chain was recovered during a study of T cells in localized non-small cell lung cancer. Whole-study results and caveats: A median of roughly 55 of the top 100 tumor clones appeared in adjacent lung, which was paired and uninvolved. Prolonged overall survival went with higher T cell density in the blood. Maximal T cell clonality occurred in uninvolved adjacent lung, with tumor ranking below it.

Assay used: immunoSEQ multiplex PCR; TCRdb lists only in-frame clones, some missing. This sample carries some 80,000 clones, 70% to 90% of them seen once, and the ten largest clones take approximately 2.8%. Concerning this clone itself: What it binds is not known.

Losses at the gene ends were 0 bases for V and 4 bases for J; bases not matched to a gene: 3. The CDR3 covers 14 residues. Germline lookup yields CDR1 SGHDT and CDR2 YYEEEE. Specimen: peripheral blood, collected before any cancer treatment. The chain recombines TRBV5-6 with TRBJ1-1; the match to TRBD1 covers 7 bases. This receptor was obtained from a man between 40 and 69 years old with stage I lung adenocarcinoma. CDR3 in amino acids: CASSLAGGVTEAFF. The CDR3, as DNA: TGTGCCAGCAGCTTGGCAGGGGGAGTCACTGAAGCTTTCTTT.